The source of this TCR beta chain is a study of control samples from healthy donors and cancer patients. CDR3 length equals 14 residues. This table comes from immunoSEQ multiplex PCR, and its TCRdb copy is limited to in-frame clones, with some not included. The table shows some 74,000 clones, with approximately 94% occurring only once. The J gene is TRBJ1-2, the V gene TRBV21-1; no check of the table's D call, TRBD1, against the DNA was made. TRBV21-1 is classified as a pseudogene. The receptor was isolated from a woman under 40 in good health. The sequencing input was blood. The CDR3 region is CASKGGQGHYGYTF. CDR3 DNA: TGTGCCAGCAAGGGGGGACAGGGCCACTATGGCTACACCTTC.